This TCR beta chain was obtained from a study of T cells in Graves' hyperthyroidism and ophthalmopathy. RNA transcripts served as the template for amplifying TCR beta CDR3 regions. Researchers ran a first-round RT-PCR on the TCR CDR3 using the HTBI primer set. TCRdb independently ran MiXCR on the multiplex PCR reads; one entry per CDR3 protein. The sample comprises about 480,000 distinct CDR3 sequences, 13% to 15% of which are singletons, and 15% to 20% rests with the top ten. The germline CDR1 and CDR2 sequences are SGDLS and YYNGEE. Trimming removed 3 bases from V and 0 bases from J; junction bases left unmatched: 8. The CDR3 totals 17 residues. It was considered stable Graves' hyperthyroidism when ophthalmopathy did not progress within 18 months. Uncontrolled infection, other autoimmune disease, pregnancy or lactation disqualified patients from enrolment. There are many counts of this clonotype.

This chain connects TRBV9 to TRBJ2-2, with 7 bases aligning to TRBD1. The specimen sequenced was blood. The clonotype originates from a young woman with Graves' hyperthyroidism. The CDR3 nucleotides read TGTGCCAGCAGCGCCCCTTTCGGGACAGCGAACACCGGGGAGCTGTTTTTT. Encoded protein: CASSAPFGTANTGELFF.